This T cell receptor beta chain is drawn from a study of circulating tumor DNA in untreated peripheral T-cell lymphoma. On this clone itself: The antigen is unknown.

Only in-frame clones appear in the TCRdb table, and some are missing; sequencing was by immunoSEQ multiplex PCR. The sample lists roughly 7,000 clones, 70% to 80% occurring once. This tumor tissue came from a pretreatment baseline collection. Study-level findings and limits: Tumor-specific clonotypes: identified in approximately 73% of patients, roughly 90% of baseline tissues.

The CDR3 runs 16 residues. This chain uses TRBV1 with TRBJ1-3. TRBV1 is reported as a pseudogene. The sample was tumor tissue. The source is a human donor with peripheral T-cell lymphoma. The DNA of the CDR3 is TGCGCCAGCAGCCAAGATAAAATGAGCTCTGGAAACACCATATATTTT. Translating gives CASSQDKMSSGNTIYF.